This TCR beta chain was found in a study of long-term antiretroviral therapy in people with HIV. Trimming stripped 0 bases from V and 4 bases from J, with 9 bases between. Germline CDR1 and CDR2: LGHNA and YSLEER. This CDR3 region has 14 residues. At the survey level, the v3.0 immunoSEQ assay was run. Assay: immunoSEQ multiplex PCR; the TCRdb copy retains only in-frame clones and omits some. The table includes 35,000 to 45,000 clones, 86% detected once. This TCR was sampled from a woman between 18 and 29 years old with HIV. The chain couples TRBV4-3 to TRBJ2-5; maybe TRBD1 (5 bases). The material sequenced was unsorted PBMCs, taken just before starting antiretroviral therapy. The CDR3 coding sequence is TGCGCCAGCAGCCAAGAGAGTAGGGGAGAGACCCAGTACTTC. This codes for CASSQESRGETQYF.